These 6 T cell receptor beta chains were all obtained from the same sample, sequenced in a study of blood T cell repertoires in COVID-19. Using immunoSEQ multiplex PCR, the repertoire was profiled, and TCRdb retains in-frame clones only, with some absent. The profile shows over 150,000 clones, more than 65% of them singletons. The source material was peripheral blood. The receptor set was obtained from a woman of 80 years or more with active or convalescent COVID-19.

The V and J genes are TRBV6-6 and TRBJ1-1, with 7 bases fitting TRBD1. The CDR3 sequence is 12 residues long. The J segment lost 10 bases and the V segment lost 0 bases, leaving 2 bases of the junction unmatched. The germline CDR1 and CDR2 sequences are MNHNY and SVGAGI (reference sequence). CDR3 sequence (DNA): TGTGCCAGCAGTTACTCGCCAGGGGGAGCTTTCTTT. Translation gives CASSYSPGGAFF.

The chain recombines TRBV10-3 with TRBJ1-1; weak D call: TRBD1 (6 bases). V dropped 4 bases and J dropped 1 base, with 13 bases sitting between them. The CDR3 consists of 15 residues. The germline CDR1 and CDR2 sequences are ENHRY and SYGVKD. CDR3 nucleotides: TGTGCCATCAGTGGGTCGACAGGTGGGAACACTGAAGCTTTCTTT. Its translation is CAISGSTGGNTEAFF.

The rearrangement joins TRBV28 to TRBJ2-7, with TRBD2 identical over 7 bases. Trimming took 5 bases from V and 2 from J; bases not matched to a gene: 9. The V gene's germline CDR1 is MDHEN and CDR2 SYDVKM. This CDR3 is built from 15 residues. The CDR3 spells CASSLFSGTTYEQYF. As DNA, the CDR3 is TGTGCCAGCAGTCTATTCAGCGGGACTACCTACGAGCAGTACTTC.

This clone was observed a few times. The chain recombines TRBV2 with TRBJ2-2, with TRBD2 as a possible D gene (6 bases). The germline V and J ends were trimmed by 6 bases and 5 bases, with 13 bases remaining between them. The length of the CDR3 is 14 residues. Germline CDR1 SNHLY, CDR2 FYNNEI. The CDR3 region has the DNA TGTGCCAGCAGGGTGCTAGCGAGTACCGGGGAGCTGTTTTTT. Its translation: CASRVLASTGELFF.

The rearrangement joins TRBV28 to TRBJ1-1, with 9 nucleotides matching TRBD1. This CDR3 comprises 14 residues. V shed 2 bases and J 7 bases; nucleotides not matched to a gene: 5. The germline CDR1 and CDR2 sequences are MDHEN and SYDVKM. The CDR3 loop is CASSLGQGSSEAFF. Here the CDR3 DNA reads TGTGCCAGCAGTTTAGGACAGGGGAGTAGTGAAGCTTTCTTT. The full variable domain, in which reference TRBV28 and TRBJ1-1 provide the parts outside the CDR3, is DVKVTQSSRYLVKRTGEKVFLECVQDMDHENMFWYRQDPGLGLRLIYFSYDVKMKEKGDIPEGYSVSREKKERFSLILESASTNQTSMYLCASSLGQGSSEAFFGQGTRLTVV.

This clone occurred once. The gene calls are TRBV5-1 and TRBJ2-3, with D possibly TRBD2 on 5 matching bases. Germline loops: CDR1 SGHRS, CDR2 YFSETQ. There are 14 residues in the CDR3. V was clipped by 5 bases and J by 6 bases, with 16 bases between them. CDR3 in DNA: TGCGCCAGCAGGACTAAACGGGGTAGCGATACGCAGTATTTT. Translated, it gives CASRTKRGSDTQYF.